This T cell receptor beta chain appears in the sequencing data of a study of blood T cell repertoires in COVID-19. Across the whole study: PBMCs, B-cell-depleted T cells, or T cells provided the cDNA or gDNA that made up the material.

Original processing methods: Amplification of reference gene primers provided the estimated nucleated cell counts. Repertoires were generated with immunoSEQ multiplex PCR, while TCRdb's copy carries only in-frame clones and drops some. The V and J calls and the clone size are those of that table, but D and trimming were determined from the DNA. The table lists about 230,000 clones, roughly 83% of them singletons, with around 30% in the top ten. This CDR3 contains 14 residues. V was pared by 2 bases and J by 8 bases, with 13 bases between. The germline V gene has CDR1 SGHKS and CDR2 YYEKEE (reference sequence).

This rearrangement joins TRBV5-5 to TRBJ1-4; D is perhaps TRBD1 (6 bases). Sequenced sample: peripheral blood. The clonotype was recovered from a middle-aged man with acute or convalescent COVID-19. The CDR3 DNA follows: TGTGCCAGCAGCTTTGCAGGGGAAAACGAAAAACTGTTTTTT. It is translated as CASSFAGENEKLFF.